The rows below give T cell receptor beta chains drawn from one sample of a study of OX40 agonist ivuxolimab in advanced cancers. Sequencing used immunoSEQ multiplex PCR; TCRdb keeps in-frame clones, though not all of them. The table lists 20,000 to 30,000 clones, approximately 77% of them singletons, with 2% to 2.5% in the top ten. Here the sequenced sample was CD4+ or CD8+ T cells sorted from blood, taken in a trial of the OX40 agonist ivuxolimab. All receptors come from an adult with an advanced solid tumor such as melanoma, head and neck, liver or kidney cancer. Each CDR3 is given with its conserved first and last residue. The D gene is left open where the match is weak. Size values are once, few and many counts, or a class for expanded clones, and some rows have none.

v_gene,j_gene,d_gene,abundance,CDR3nt,CDR3aa
TRBV2,TRBJ1-5,TRBD1,-,TGTGCCAGCAGGCCGGGGGACAGGGTCAGGCAGCCCCAGCATTTT,CASRPGDRVRQPQHF
TRBV9,TRBJ1-3,-,-,TGTGCCAGCAGCGTAGACGTCTTCTCTGGAAACACCATATATTTT,CASSVDVFSGNTIYF
TRBV6-4,TRBJ2-2,-,-,TGTGCCAGCAGTGCACAGAGTACCGGGGAGCTGTTTTTT,CASSAQSTGELFF
TRBV7-2,TRBJ1-5,-,-,TGTGCCAGCAGCTTATCGGGAGGGGGCAATCAGCCCCAGCATTTT,CASSLSGGGNQPQHF
TRBV9,TRBJ2-7,-,-,TGTGCCAGCAGCCCCTATCTGCGGACTTTAAACTACGAGCAGTACTTC,CASSPYLRTLNYEQYF
TRBV7-3,TRBJ2-7,TRBD1,-,TGTGCCAGCAGCCCGACAGGGGGTGCTGCCTACGAGCAGTACTTC,CASSPTGGAAYEQYF
TRBV27,TRBJ1-1,-,-,TGTGCCAGCAGTCCCTGGACCGGACAATCGTCTGAAGCTTTCTTT,CASSPWTGQSSEAFF
TRBV30,TRBJ1-3,-,few,TGTGCCTGGACCCCGGGGGGCTCGGGAAACACCATATATTTT,CAWTPGGSGNTIYF
TRBV30,TRBJ2-7,-,-,TGTGCCTGGAGTGTGGGAACAGGGATACCCTACGAGCAGTACTTC,CAWSVGTGIPYEQYF
TRBV7-6,TRBJ2-2,-,-,TGTGCCAGCAGCCAGCAGGGGAACACCGGGGAGCTGTTTTTT,CASSQQGNTGELFF
TRBV18,TRBJ1-6,TRBD1,-,TGTGCCAGCTCCGACAGGGCTTTAAGAAGCTCCTATAATTCACCCCTCCACTTT,CASSDRALRSSYNSPLHF
TRBV7-2,TRBJ2-3,-,few,TGTGCCAGCAGCTTAACAGGGGGGGCGGATACGCAGTATTTT,CASSLTGGADTQYF
TRBV30,TRBJ1-5,-,few,TGTGCCTGGGCGACAGGCCCCAATCAGCCCCAGCATTTT,CAWATGPNQPQHF
TRBV4-3,TRBJ1-2,-,-,TGCGCCAGCAGCCAAGATTGGTTCGGTACAGACTACACCTTC,CASSQDWFGTDYTF
TRBV19,TRBJ2-3,TRBD2,-,TGTGCCAGTAGTCTGCGACTAGCGGGGATAGGGACAGATACGCAGTATTTT,CASSLRLAGIGTDTQYF
TRBV2,TRBJ2-7,-,-,TGTGCCAGCACCAGAGGATCGGGCGGTGGCGAGCAGTACTTC,CASTRGSGGGEQYF
TRBV18,TRBJ1-1,-,-,TGTGCCAGCTCATTACAGGGTACTGGTGAGGAAGCTTTCTTT,CASSLQGTGEEAFF
TRBV6-1,TRBJ1-6,-,few,TGTGCCAGCAGTGAAGGGTTTAGGGCCTTATACTCACCCCTCCACTTT,CASSEGFRALYSPLHF
TRBV6-5,TRBJ1-6,-,-,TGTGCCAGCAGTTACTCGCCTGTTGCCTATAATTCACCCCTCCACTTT,CASSYSPVAYNSPLHF
TRBV5-4,TRBJ2-1,TRBD2,-,TGTGCCAGCAGCTTGGGGACTAGCGGGAAGGTTGAGCAGTTCTTC,CASSLGTSGKVEQFF
TRBV19,TRBJ2-6,-,-,TGTGCCAGTGTTGGGGTAACTGGGGCCAACGTCCTGACTTTC,CASVGVTGANVLTF
TRBV5-4,TRBJ1-1,-,-,TGTGCCAGCAGCTTGGGACAGCACACTGAAGCTTTCTTT,CASSLGQHTEAFF
TRBV11-3,TRBJ1-1,-,-,TGTGCCAGCAGCTTAAAGGGTCCCGGAGTGGCTTTCTTT,CASSLKGPGVAFF
TRBV6-5,TRBJ1-1,-,-,TGTGCCAGCACCTTTGACAGGGAAGCTTTCTTT,CASTFDREAFF
TRBV11-2,TRBJ1-6,-,once,TGTGCCAGCAGCTTTGCCGACGGGGGTTCGCCCCTCCACTTT,CASSFADGGSPLHF